This record looks at one T cell receptor (beta chain) sequence and its context. The target antigen is unknown. One end of the junction is discordant with germline, which a read error may explain. The data were taken from a study of response to subunit inactivated influenza vaccine. Broader study findings: There was a suggestion from the authors that each seasonal influenza vaccination recruits few new T cells.

TCRdb re-called the RT-PCR reads through MiXCR, storing one row per CDR3 protein. The table records 630,000 or so distinct CDR3 sequences, about 15% of them present only once. This sequence originates from a man aged 45 to 65 who received an inactivated influenza vaccine. Sample: PBMCs from blood, taken roughly 13 days after vaccination.

CDR3 coding DNA: TGTGCCAGCGCCACAGTTGTCCAATATGGCGAAAAACTGATTTTT. Protein sequence: CASATVVQYGEKLIF. V and J are TRBV28 and TRBJ1-4; no reliable D call. The CDR3 sequence is 15 residues long. The germline V gene has CDR1 MDHEN and CDR2 SYDVKM.